This T cell receptor beta chain is from a study of PD-1 blockade in classical Hodgkin lymphoma. Study overall: A 3 mg/kg intravenous dose of nivolumab was received by patients every 2 weeks. Study outcomes and limitations: Causes of the repertoire differences remain undefined, possibly disease activity or prior therapy. Newly diagnosed patients reportedly had lower baseline TCR diversity than healthy donors. Newly diagnosed patients had diversity similar to the baseline diversity of complete responders.

This clone was observed once. Its antigen remains unknown. V was clipped by 3 bases and J by 0 bases, with 9 bases between them. The germline gives CDR1 MDHEN, CDR2 SYDVKM. The CDR3 runs 14 residues. Profiling relied on immunoSEQ multiplex PCR, and the TCRdb table lists in-frame clones only, not all of them. This table holds about 63,000 clones, about 88% found once. There was relapse after autologous stem cell transplantation in every patient, and there was variation in brentuximab vedotin exposure. This clonotype originated in a human donor with classical Hodgkin lymphoma. The V and J genes are TRBV28 and TRBJ2-7; TRBD2 is a possible D gene (6 bases). The sample consisted of peripheral blood mononuclear cells (PBMCs), taken before the second cycle of nivolumab. CDR3 protein: CASSLGGSSYEQYF. The CDR3 DNA sequence: TGTGCCAGCAGTTTGGGGGGAAGCTCCTACGAGCAGTACTTC.